A single sample gave rise to the 22 T cell receptor beta chains below, sequenced in a study of T cell responses to AZD1222 COVID-19 vaccine. Generated by immunoSEQ multiplex PCR, the TCRdb table keeps only in-frame clones and is missing some. This sample carries about 150,000 clones, 90% of them seen once, and the ten largest clones take 15% to 20%. This specimen was peripheral blood, taken on day 0 of AZD1222 vaccination. These receptors were taken from an adult in good health.

The chain combines TRBV11-1 with TRBJ2-7, with 11 bases fitting TRBD1. The V and J ends lost 1 base and 3 bases, in that order; junction bases with no gene match: 2. This CDR3 comprises 15 residues. The V gene's germline CDR1 is SGHAT and CDR2 FQDESV (reference sequence). The CDR3 DNA reads TGTGCCAGCAGCTTAGGGACAGGGGGCAGCTACGAGCAGTACTTC. It yields the protein CASSLGTGGSYEQYF.

This clone was found once. The chain uses TRBV7-9 and TRBJ1-1; D call uncertain. The CDR3 runs to 13 residues. The germline V gene has CDR1 SEHNR and CDR2 FQNEAQ (reference sequence). Trimming took off 6 bases at V and 3 bases at J, with 11 bases between the two ends. CDR3 loop: CASSPRGYTEAFF. The CDR3 DNA is TGTGCCAGCAGTCCCCGGGGATACACTGAAGCTTTCTTT.

This chain connects TRBV18 to TRBJ2-1, with 12 bases matching TRBD2. Germline CDR1 KGHSH, CDR2 LQKENI. The CDR3 has 15 residues. The V segment lost 4 bases and the J segment 6 bases; nucleotides outside the gene matches: 4. As DNA, the CDR3 is TGTGCCAGCTCACTCGGACTAGCGGGATTCAATGAGCAGTTCTTC. This encodes CASSLGLAGFNEQFF.

This chain uses TRBV12-5 with TRBJ1-5; D gene unclear. CDR3 size: 14 residues. Looked up from germline, CDR1 is LGHNT and CDR2 is FRNRAP. Trimming pared 1 base from V and 0 bases from J, leaving 4 bases between. The CDR3 reads CASGLGGSNQPQHF. CDR3 nucleotide sequence: TGTGCTAGTGGTTTGGGGGGTAGCAATCAGCCCCAGCATTTT.

The genes are TRBV9 and TRBJ2-5; 16 bases map to TRBD2. The CDR3 totals 18 residues. With 0 bases clipped from V and 5 bases from J, the junction kept 7 bases outside the gene matches. CDR1 SGDLS and CDR2 YYNGEE come from the germline V gene. Here the CDR3 reads CASSVGGTSGGALETQYF. The CDR3 DNA reads TGTGCCAGCAGCGTAGGCGGGACTAGCGGGGGGGCATTGGAGACCCAGTACTTC.

The chain carries TRBV3-1 (or the pseudogene TRBV3-2) and TRBJ1-2; D ambiguous. The CDR3 is 15 residues long. The germline CDR1 and CDR2 sequences are LGHDT and YNNKEL (reference sequence). V lost 0 bases, J lost 2 bases, and 10 bases lay in between. Here the CDR3 DNA reads TGTGCCAGCAGCCAAGATCACGCTTCAAACTATGGCTACACCTTC. Translated, it gives CASSQDHASNYGYTF.

The chain has TRBV19 and TRBJ2-4; possibly TRBD1 for D (5 bases). The CDR3 runs to 15 residues. V was shortened by 6 bases and J by 0 bases, with 12 bases between the two germline ends. Germline assignment: CDR1 LNHDA and CDR2 SQIVND (reference sequence). Written as DNA, the CDR3 is TGTGCCAGTAGCCAGGGATCACTAGCCAAAAACATTCAGTACTTC. Translation: CASSQGSLAKNIQYF.

The rearrangement uses TRBV5-1 and TRBJ1-2; 10 positions agree with TRBD1. There are 14 residues in the CDR3. Trimming took 3 bases from V and 4 from J; bases not matched to a gene: 3. Germline V gene data show CDR1 as SGHRS and CDR2 as YFSETQ. DNA of the CDR3: TGCGCCAGCAGCTGGGGACAGGGGCCCTATGGCTACACCTTC. This sequence encodes CASSWGQGPYGYTF.

This chain connects TRBV27 to TRBJ2-7; 8 bases fit TRBD2. CDR3 size: 15 residues. V dropped 8 bases and J dropped 5; count of bases not matched to a gene: 14. Germline-derived CDR1 and CDR2 are MNHEY and SMNVEV (reference sequence). The CDR3 here is CASRRGGLKVHEQYF. CDR3 nucleotides: TGTGCCAGCCGCCGGGGGGGGCTAAAGGTCCACGAGCAGTACTTC.

This chain links TRBV28 with TRBJ1-2; no firm D call. Trimming took 5 bases from V and 3 from J, leaving 10 bases between them. This CDR3 has 13 amino acids. Per germline, CDR1 MDHEN and CDR2 SYDVKM. CDR3 amino acids: CASSPPEDYGYTF. The CDR3 bases are TGTGCCAGCAGTCCCCCGGAGGACTATGGCTACACCTTC.

The chain employs TRBV4-1 and TRBJ1-5; no definite D call. The V gene's germline CDR1 is MGHRA and CDR2 YSYEKL. Trimming shortened V by 1 base and J by 0 bases, and 10 bases separated the two germline ends. This CDR3 contains 16 residues. CDR3 nucleotides: TGCGCCAGCAGCCAAGGAGGCAGTTATAGCAATCAGCCCCAGCATTTT. Translation gives CASSQGGSYSNQPQHF.

V gene TRBV24-1 combines with J gene TRBJ2-7; TRBD1 aligns across 8 bases. The CDR3 contains 13 residues. With V trimmed by 10 bases and J by 0 bases, 4 bases remained unmatched. The V gene's germline CDR1 is KGHDR and CDR2 SFDVKD. Here the CDR3 reads CATAGTGSYEQYF. DNA for the CDR3: TGTGCCACAGCCGGGACAGGCTCCTACGAGCAGTACTTC.

The J gene is TRBJ1-2, the V gene TRBV28; D gene uncertain. V was cut by 3 bases and J by 8 bases, with 22 bases left in between. Germline V gene lookup returns CDR1 MDHEN and CDR2 SYDVKM. CDR3 length: 16 amino acids. The CDR3 region is CASSFPSRDGSDGYTF. For the CDR3, the DNA is TGTGCCAGCAGTTTCCCCTCTAGAGACGGGTCGGACGGCTACACCTTC.

The chain has TRBV6-6 and TRBJ1-1; TRBD1 is a possible D gene (5 bases). The CDR3 sequence is 15 residues long. Trimming removed 2 bases from V and 3 bases from J, with 13 bases in between. CDR1 and CDR2 (germline): MNHNY, SVGAGI (reference sequence). CDR3 in DNA: TGTGCCAGCAGTTACCCCCAGGGTGGATACACTGAAGCTTTCTTT. Amino acids: CASSYPQGGYTEAFF.

The CDR3 DNA reads as TGCGCCAGCAGCTTAGCACAAGGACTAGCGGGCAAGATGCAGTACTTC. This sequence encodes CASSLAQGLAGKMQYF. This chain links TRBV5-1 with TRBJ2-7, with 11 bases lining up with TRBD2. Losses at the gene ends were 2 bases for V and 9 bases for J; bases not matched to a gene: 13. The V gene's germline CDR1 is SGHRS and CDR2 YFSETQ. This CDR3 has 16 amino acids.

In its sample, this clone was seen once. The V gene is TRBV4-2, the J gene TRBJ2-3, with 11 bases identical to TRBD2. The CDR3 totals 15 residues. Per germline, CDR1 LGHNA and CDR2 YNFKEQ. Germline trimming cut 6 bases from V and 0 bases from J; bases unmatched to any gene: 2. For the CDR3, the DNA is TGTGCCAGCAGAAGGACTAGCGGGAGCACAGATACGCAGTATTTT. Its protein is CASRRTSGSTDTQYF.

Only one count was recorded for this clone. The rearrangement uses TRBV19 and TRBJ2-3; TRBD1 might be the D (5 bases). V lost 4 bases to trimming and J lost 6 bases, with 5 bases between them. The germline V gene has CDR1 LNHDA and CDR2 SQIVND (reference sequence). This CDR3 has 11 amino acids. The CDR3, as DNA: TGTGCCAGTAGTACAGGGGATACGCAGTATTTT. Amino acids: CASSTGDTQYF.

This clone has only a few counts. V gene TRBV6-1 combines with J gene TRBJ1-5; D gene unclear. The V and J ends lost 2 bases and 2 bases respectively, with 13 bases between them. This CDR3 spans 16 amino acids. The germline gives CDR1 MNHNS, CDR2 SASEGT. CDR3 residues: CASSERSGGGNQPQHF. In nucleotides, the CDR3 is TGTGCCAGCAGTGAAAGGTCCGGCGGGGGCAATCAGCCCCAGCATTTT.

The chain carries TRBV5-4 and TRBJ2-2; 7 nucleotides agree with TRBD1. The CDR3 consists of 15 residues. CDR1 is SGHNT, CDR2 YYREEE, per germline (reference sequence). V trimming: 4 bases; J trimming: 5 bases; junction bases outside the gene matches: 8. CDR3 nucleotides: TGTGCCAGCAGCCAACATACAGGGGCTACCGGGGAGCTGTTTTTT. Its protein product is CASSQHTGATGELFF.

The V and J genes are TRBV12-3 or TRBV12-4 and TRBJ2-2; D ambiguous. The germline V and J ends were trimmed by 6 bases and 7 bases, with 9 bases remaining between them. CDR3 length: 12 residues. As DNA, the CDR3 is TGTGCCAGCAGCGAGGCTTTCGGGGAGCTGTTTTTT. As protein: CASSEAFGELFF.

The rearrangement links TRBV18 to TRBJ1-1, with TRBD1 identical over 7 bases. This CDR3 contains 15 residues. Per the germline V gene, CDR1 is KGHSH and CDR2 is LQKENI. The trim removed 3 bases at V and 5 bases at J, leaving 9 bases unmatched. CDR3 nucleotides: TGTGCCAGCTCACCCCTGACAGGGTCGGTAACTGAAGCTTTCTTT. Translating gives CASSPLTGSVTEAFF.

The rearrangement uses TRBV4-1 and TRBJ2-7; D is possibly TRBD1 (6 bases). Between the trimmed V and J ends, which lost 4 bases and 3 bases, there was a span of 16 bases. The CDR3 is 15 residues long. Germline V gene data show CDR1 as MGHRA and CDR2 as YSYEKL. The CDR3 DNA reads as TGCGCCAGCAGCCGGGCTCAGGGGAATGGCTACGAGCAGTACTTC. Amino acid sequence: CASSRAQGNGYEQYF.